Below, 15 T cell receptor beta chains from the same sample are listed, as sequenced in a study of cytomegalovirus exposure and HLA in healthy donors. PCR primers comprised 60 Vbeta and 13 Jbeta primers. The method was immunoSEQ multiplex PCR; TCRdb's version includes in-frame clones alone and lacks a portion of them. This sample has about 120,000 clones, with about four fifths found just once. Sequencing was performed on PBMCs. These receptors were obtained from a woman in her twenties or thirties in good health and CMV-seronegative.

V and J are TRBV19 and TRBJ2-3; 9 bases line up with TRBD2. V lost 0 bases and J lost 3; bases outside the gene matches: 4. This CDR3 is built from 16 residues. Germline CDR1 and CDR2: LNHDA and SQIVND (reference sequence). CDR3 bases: TGTGCCAGTAGTATAGACCTAGCGGGATCAACAGATACGCAGTATTTT. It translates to CASSIDLAGSTDTQYF. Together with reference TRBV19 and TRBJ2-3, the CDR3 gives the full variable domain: DGGITQSPKYLFRKEGQNVTLSCEQNLNHDAMYWYRQDPGQGLRLIYYSQIVNDFQKGDIAEGYSVSREKKESFPLTVTSAQKNPTAFYLCASSIDLAGSTDTQYFGPGTRLTVL.

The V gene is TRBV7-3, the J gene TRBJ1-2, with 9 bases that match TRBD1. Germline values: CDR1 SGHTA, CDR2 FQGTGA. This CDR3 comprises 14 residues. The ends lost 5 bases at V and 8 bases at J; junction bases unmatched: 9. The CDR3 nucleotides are TGTGCCAGCAGCCGGACAGGGGAGAGGGGCGGCTACACCTTC. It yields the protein CASSRTGERGGYTF.

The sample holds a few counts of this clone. The CDR3 protein is CASSGQRETGELFF. The CDR3 region has the DNA TGTGCCAGCAGTGGACAGCGGGAGACCGGGGAGCTGTTTTTT. The rearrangement links TRBV6-1 to TRBJ2-2; TRBD2 agrees at 8 bases. This CDR3 has 14 residues. J lost 5 bases, V lost 4 bases, and 3 bases had no gene match. Germline V gives CDR1 MNHNS, CDR2 SASEGT.

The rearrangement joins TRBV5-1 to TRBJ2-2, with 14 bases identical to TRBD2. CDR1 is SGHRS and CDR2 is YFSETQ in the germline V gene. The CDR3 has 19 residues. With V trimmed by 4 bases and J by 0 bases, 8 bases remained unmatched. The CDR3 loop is CASSPRTSGRITNTGELFF. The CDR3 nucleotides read TGCGCCAGCAGCCCCAGGACTAGCGGGAGGATTACGAACACCGGGGAGCTGTTTTTT.

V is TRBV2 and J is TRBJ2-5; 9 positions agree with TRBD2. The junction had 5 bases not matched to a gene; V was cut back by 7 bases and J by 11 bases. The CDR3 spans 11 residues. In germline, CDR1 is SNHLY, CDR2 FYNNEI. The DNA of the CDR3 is TGTGCCAGCACCCAGCGGGGGGAGCAGTACTTC. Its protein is CASTQRGEQYF.

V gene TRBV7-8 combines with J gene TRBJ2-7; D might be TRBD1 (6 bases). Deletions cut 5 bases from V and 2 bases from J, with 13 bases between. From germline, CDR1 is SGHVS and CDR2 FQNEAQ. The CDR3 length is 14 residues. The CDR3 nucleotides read TGTGCCAGCAGCACCAGGGGCCTTACCTACGAGCAGTACTTC. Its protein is CASSTRGLTYEQYF.

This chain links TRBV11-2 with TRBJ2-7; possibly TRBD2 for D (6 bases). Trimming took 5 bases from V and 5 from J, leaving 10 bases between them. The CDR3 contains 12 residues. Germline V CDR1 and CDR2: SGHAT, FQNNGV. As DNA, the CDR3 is TGTGCCAGCAGCCCACTAGCCCACGAGCAGTACTTC. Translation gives CASSPLAHEQYF.

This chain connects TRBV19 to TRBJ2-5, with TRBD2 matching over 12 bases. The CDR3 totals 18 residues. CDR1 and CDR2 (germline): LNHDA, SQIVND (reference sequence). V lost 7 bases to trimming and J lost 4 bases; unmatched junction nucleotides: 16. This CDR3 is CASTPSPLLAGGPETQYF. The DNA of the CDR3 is TGTGCCAGTACCCCCTCGCCCCTCCTAGCGGGAGGGCCAGAGACCCAGTACTTC.

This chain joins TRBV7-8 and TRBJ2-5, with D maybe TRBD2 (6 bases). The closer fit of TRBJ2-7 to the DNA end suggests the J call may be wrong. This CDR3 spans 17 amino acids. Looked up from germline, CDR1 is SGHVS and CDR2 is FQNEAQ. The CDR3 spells CASSLDAIAVLSYEQYF. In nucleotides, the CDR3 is TGTGCCAGCAGCTTAGACGCAATAGCGGTACTATCCTACGAGCAGTACTTC.

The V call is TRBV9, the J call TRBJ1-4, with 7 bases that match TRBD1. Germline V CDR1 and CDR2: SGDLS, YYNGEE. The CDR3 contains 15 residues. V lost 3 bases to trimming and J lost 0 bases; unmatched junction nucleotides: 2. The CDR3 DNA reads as TGTGCCAGCAGCGGACAGGGTACAACTAATGAAAAACTGTTTTTT. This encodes CASSGQGTTNEKLFF.

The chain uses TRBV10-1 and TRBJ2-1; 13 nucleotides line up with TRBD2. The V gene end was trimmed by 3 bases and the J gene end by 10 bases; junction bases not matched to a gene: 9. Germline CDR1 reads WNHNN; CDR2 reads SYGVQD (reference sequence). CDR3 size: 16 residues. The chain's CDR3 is CASSDISTSGRPEQFF. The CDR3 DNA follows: TGCGCCAGCAGTGATATCTCGACTAGCGGGAGGCCAGAGCAGTTCTTC.

The CDR3 region has the DNA TGTGCCAGCAGTTTATTCGGTCCCACGGAGACCCAGTACTTC. Translating it yields CASSLFGPTETQYF. V and J are TRBV28 and TRBJ2-5; D is unclear. The CDR3 has 14 residues. From germline, CDR1 is MDHEN and CDR2 SYDVKM. V shed 1 base and J shed 5 bases, with 11 bases lying between them.

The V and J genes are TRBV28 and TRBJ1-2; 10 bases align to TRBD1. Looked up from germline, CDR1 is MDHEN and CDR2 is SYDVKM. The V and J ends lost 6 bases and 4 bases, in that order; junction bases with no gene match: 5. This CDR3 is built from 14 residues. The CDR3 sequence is CASRRTGGPYGYTF. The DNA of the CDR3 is TGTGCCAGCAGGCGGACAGGGGGTCCCTATGGCTACACCTTC.

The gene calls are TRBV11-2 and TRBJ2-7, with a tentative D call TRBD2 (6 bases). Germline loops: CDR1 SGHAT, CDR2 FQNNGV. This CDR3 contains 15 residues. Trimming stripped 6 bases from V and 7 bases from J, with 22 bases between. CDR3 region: CASSSPGLPLGEQYF. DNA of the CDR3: TGTGCCAGCAGTTCACCGGGACTTCCCCTTGGGGAGCAGTACTTC.

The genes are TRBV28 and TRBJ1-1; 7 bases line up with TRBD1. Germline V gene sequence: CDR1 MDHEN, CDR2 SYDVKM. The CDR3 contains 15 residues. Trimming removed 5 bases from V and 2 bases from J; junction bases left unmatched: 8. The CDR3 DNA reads TGTGCCAGCAGTCCAGACAGGGATTCTAACACTGAAGCTTTCTTT. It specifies CASSPDRDSNTEAFF.